This TCR beta chain was observed in a study of control samples from healthy donors and cancer patients. Germline V CDR1 and CDR2: SGHDT, YYEEEE. Trimming took 2 bases from V and 2 from J, leaving 10 bases between them. There are 14 residues in the CDR3. Method: immunoSEQ multiplex PCR; TCRdb's copy keeps in-frame clones and lacks some. The data hold 130,000 or so clones, with approximately 92% observed a single time. The sequenced sample was blood. The rearrangement links TRBV5-6 to TRBJ2-5; D not certain. This receptor was taken from a man aged 35 to 55 in good health. CDR3 loop: CASSFRSGQETQYF. The CDR3 coding sequence is TGTGCCAGCAGCTTTAGGTCAGGTCAAGAGACCCAGTACTTC.